This is a list of T cell receptor beta chains from one sample in a study of control samples from healthy donors and cancer patients. Produced via immunoSEQ multiplex PCR; TCRdb's table is partial and in-frame only. In the table there are about 160,000 clones, roughly 94% of which are singletons. The sample comprised blood. The source of these receptors is a woman aged 35 to 49 in good health. Each CDR3 is given with its conserved first and last residue. The D gene is left open where the match is weak. Not all rows give a size; the values are once, few, many and, for expanded clones, a class.

abundance: few; d_gene: NA; j_gene: TRBJ1-5; v_gene: TRBV4-2; CDR3nt: TGTGCCAGCAGCCAAGATTGGGGTTCCCAGCCCCAGCATTTT; CDR3aa: CASSQDWGSQPQHF
abundance: NA; d_gene: NA; j_gene: TRBJ1-5; v_gene: TRBV7-2; CDR3nt: TGTGCCAGCAGTATCGACCGTGGCAATCAGCCCCAGCATTTT; CDR3aa: CASSIDRGNQPQHF
abundance: NA; d_gene: NA; j_gene: TRBJ2-7; v_gene: TRBV6-5; CDR3nt: TGTGCCAGCAGTTACTCGGCAAGAACTTACTACGAGCAGTACTTC; CDR3aa: CASSYSARTYYEQYF
abundance: NA; d_gene: TRBD2; j_gene: TRBJ2-1; v_gene: TRBV7-2; CDR3nt: TGTGCCAGCAGCCCAACTCTAGCGGGAGTCGGCAATGAGCAGTTCTTC; CDR3aa: CASSPTLAGVGNEQFF
abundance: NA; d_gene: NA; j_gene: TRBJ1-3; v_gene: TRBV12-3/TRBV12-4; CDR3nt: TGTGCCAGCAGTCCCCTGTTAGGAAACACCATATATTTT; CDR3aa: CASSPLLGNTIYF
abundance: NA; d_gene: NA; j_gene: TRBJ2-5; v_gene: TRBV12-3/TRBV12-4; CDR3nt: TGTGCCAGCAGTTCCGGGACCCGGGAGACCCAGTACTTC; CDR3aa: CASSSGTRETQYF
abundance: NA; d_gene: NA; j_gene: TRBJ2-7; v_gene: TRBV5-5; CDR3nt: TGTGCCAGCAGCTTATCCGGGGCAGCATCATCCTACGAGCAGTACTTC; CDR3aa: CASSLSGAASSYEQYF
abundance: NA; d_gene: NA; j_gene: TRBJ1-5; v_gene: TRBV4-1; CDR3nt: TGCGCCAGCAGCGAGGACTTTAGAAATCAGCCCCAGCATTTT; CDR3aa: CASSEDFRNQPQHF
abundance: NA; d_gene: NA; j_gene: TRBJ1-5; v_gene: TRBV4-3; CDR3nt: TGCGCCAGCAGCCATCACGACAGTGGGCTGTATAGCAATCAGCCCCAGCATTTT; CDR3aa: CASSHHDSGLYSNQPQHF
abundance: NA; d_gene: NA; j_gene: TRBJ2-1; v_gene: TRBV7-2; CDR3nt: TGTGCCAGCAGCTTACTCCTCAGCTCCTACAATGAGCAGTTCTTC; CDR3aa: CASSLLLSSYNEQFF
abundance: few; d_gene: NA; j_gene: TRBJ2-2; v_gene: TRBV7-9; CDR3nt: TGTGCCAGCAGCTCAAGCACCGGGGAGCTGTTTTTT; CDR3aa: CASSSSTGELFF
abundance: NA; d_gene: NA; j_gene: TRBJ1-4; v_gene: TRBV15; CDR3nt: TGTGCCACCAGCAGAAACCAAGTACCTGGAAAACTGTTTTTT; CDR3aa: CATSRNQVPGKLFF
abundance: few; d_gene: TRBD1; j_gene: TRBJ1-2; v_gene: TRBV30; CDR3nt: TGTGCCTGGGGACCGACAGGGAATGGCTACACCTTC; CDR3aa: CAWGPTGNGYTF
abundance: NA; d_gene: TRBD1; j_gene: TRBJ1-2; v_gene: TRBV6-5; CDR3nt: TGTGCCAGTAAACAGGGGATAGGATCTAACTATGGCTACACCTTC; CDR3aa: CASKQGIGSNYGYTF
abundance: NA; d_gene: TRBD2; j_gene: TRBJ2-1; v_gene: TRBV27; CDR3nt: TGTGCCAGCAGTGGGGCCCCACTAGCGGGAGGGCAGGGATACAATGAGCAGTTCTTC; CDR3aa: CASSGAPLAGGQGYNEQFF
abundance: NA; d_gene: NA; j_gene: TRBJ1-4; v_gene: TRBV27; CDR3nt: TGTGCCAGCAGTTTATCCGGGTTGACTAATGAAAAACTGTTTTTT; CDR3aa: CASSLSGLTNEKLFF
abundance: NA; d_gene: NA; j_gene: TRBJ1-2; v_gene: TRBV4-3; CDR3nt: TGCGCCAGCAGCCACTTCGGATATAACTATGGCTACACCTTC; CDR3aa: CASSHFGYNYGYTF
abundance: NA; d_gene: TRBD2; j_gene: TRBJ2-7; v_gene: TRBV7-8; CDR3nt: TGTGCCAGCAGCTTACCTGGCGGGAGGGTACCTTGGGAGCAATACTTC; CDR3aa: CASSLPGGRVPWEQYF
abundance: NA; d_gene: NA; j_gene: TRBJ1-1; v_gene: TRBV3-1/TRBV3-2; CDR3nt: TGTGCCAGCAGCCAAGAGGGTCGAGGAGCTTTCTTT; CDR3aa: CASSQEGRGAFF
abundance: NA; d_gene: NA; j_gene: TRBJ2-4; v_gene: TRBV28; CDR3nt: TGTGCCAGCGGCGGGGATGGGGTGGACATTCAGTACTTC; CDR3aa: CASGGDGVDIQYF
abundance: NA; d_gene: TRBD1; j_gene: TRBJ2-1; v_gene: TRBV6-6; CDR3nt: TGTGCCAGCAGGTACCGGGACAGGGCAAATGAGCAGTTCTTC; CDR3aa: CASRYRDRANEQFF
abundance: NA; d_gene: NA; j_gene: TRBJ1-1; v_gene: TRBV6-5; CDR3nt: TGTGCCAGCAAGACCGTCCTCTCTGAAGCTTTCTTT; CDR3aa: CASKTVLSEAFF
abundance: NA; d_gene: TRBD1; j_gene: TRBJ1-6; v_gene: TRBV9; CDR3nt: TGTGCCAGCAGCGCACAGGGGCAAGGATCACCCCTCCACTTT; CDR3aa: CASSAQGQGSPLHF
abundance: NA; d_gene: TRBD1; j_gene: TRBJ2-7; v_gene: TRBV10-1; CDR3nt: TGCGCCAGCAGTTTAGACAGGGACCACGAGCAGTACTTC; CDR3aa: CASSLDRDHEQYF
abundance: NA; d_gene: NA; j_gene: TRBJ1-4; v_gene: TRBV6-2/TRBV6-3; CDR3nt: TGTGCCAGCAGCGACCGGGAGTCCAGAGGGGAAAAACTGTTTTTT; CDR3aa: CASSDRESRGEKLFF
abundance: NA; d_gene: NA; j_gene: TRBJ1-5; v_gene: TRBV6-2/TRBV6-3; CDR3nt: TGTGCCAGCAGTTACTCGAGTTGGACTCAGCCCCAGCATTTT; CDR3aa: CASSYSSWTQPQHF
abundance: NA; d_gene: NA; j_gene: TRBJ1-6; v_gene: TRBV10-3; CDR3nt: TGTGCCATCAGTGAGGGGGGTAGCTATAATTCACCCCTCCACTTT; CDR3aa: CAISEGGSYNSPLHF
abundance: NA; d_gene: NA; j_gene: TRBJ2-7; v_gene: TRBV4-1; CDR3nt: TGCGCCAGCAGCCAAGATGAAGGGCGGCCCTACGAGCAGTACTTC; CDR3aa: CASSQDEGRPYEQYF
abundance: NA; d_gene: TRBD1; j_gene: TRBJ1-1; v_gene: TRBV29-1; CDR3nt: TGCAGCGCCAGACAGGGGTTGAACACTGAAGCTTTCTTT; CDR3aa: CSARQGLNTEAFF
abundance: NA; d_gene: NA; j_gene: TRBJ2-1; v_gene: TRBV3-1/TRBV3-2; CDR3nt: TGTGCCAGCAGCCTTAGTAATGAGCAGTTCTTC; CDR3aa: CASSLSNEQFF
abundance: NA; d_gene: TRBD1; j_gene: TRBJ2-7; v_gene: TRBV11-2; CDR3nt: TGTGCCAGCAGCTTAGACGGGACAGGCTCTACCTACGAGCAGTACTTC; CDR3aa: CASSLDGTGSTYEQYF
abundance: NA; d_gene: TRBD1; j_gene: TRBJ2-7; v_gene: TRBV28; CDR3nt: TGTGCCAGCACCGGATCCGGGACAGGGTCAATCTACGAGCAGTACTTC; CDR3aa: CASTGSGTGSIYEQYF
abundance: NA; d_gene: NA; j_gene: TRBJ2-1; v_gene: TRBV7-8; CDR3nt: TGTGCCAGCAGCCCCCGGGGGCCAGGGAAGGTGGATGAGCAGTTCTTC; CDR3aa: CASSPRGPGKVDEQFF
abundance: NA; d_gene: TRBD1; j_gene: TRBJ1-2; v_gene: TRBV9; CDR3nt: TGTGCCAGCAGCGTAGGTAGGCAGGGGGAGTTCGGCAATGGCTACACCTTC; CDR3aa: CASSVGRQGEFGNGYTF
abundance: NA; d_gene: TRBD1; j_gene: TRBJ1-1; v_gene: TRBV9; CDR3nt: TGTGCCAGCAGCCCCAAAAGGGACAGGTCGAACACTGAAGCTTTCTTT; CDR3aa: CASSPKRDRSNTEAFF
abundance: NA; d_gene: NA; j_gene: TRBJ2-3; v_gene: TRBV13; CDR3nt: TGTGCCAGCAGTTCTCGGACTAGCACAGATACGCAGTATTTT; CDR3aa: CASSSRTSTDTQYF
abundance: NA; d_gene: NA; j_gene: TRBJ2-7; v_gene: TRBV20-1; CDR3nt: TGCAGTGCTAGTCGCCCAGGGTCCGCCTACGAGCAGTACTTC; CDR3aa: CSASRPGSAYEQYF
abundance: NA; d_gene: TRBD1; j_gene: TRBJ1-2; v_gene: TRBV4-1; CDR3nt: TGCGCCAGCAGCCAAGGACAGGGGGCAGGTTTCAACTATGGCTACACCTTC; CDR3aa: CASSQGQGAGFNYGYTF
abundance: once; d_gene: TRBD1; j_gene: TRBJ1-6; v_gene: TRBV4-3; CDR3nt: TGCGCCAGCAGCCTCCGGGACAGAGGCTCCTATAATTCACCCCTCCACTTT; CDR3aa: CASSLRDRGSYNSPLHF
abundance: NA; d_gene: NA; j_gene: TRBJ2-7; v_gene: TRBV3-1/TRBV3-2; CDR3nt: TGTGCCAGCAGCCAAGGGAGCAGGGGCTACGAGCAGTACTTC; CDR3aa: CASSQGSRGYEQYF
abundance: NA; d_gene: NA; j_gene: TRBJ2-5; v_gene: TRBV7-3; CDR3nt: TGTGCCAGCAGCCCGAATAGCCCAGGTATTGGTCTGGAGACCCAGTACTTC; CDR3aa: CASSPNSPGIGLETQYF
abundance: NA; d_gene: NA; j_gene: TRBJ2-3; v_gene: TRBV7-9; CDR3nt: TGTGCCAGCAGCCCCAGGGGCCCAGATACGCAGTATTTT; CDR3aa: CASSPRGPDTQYF
abundance: NA; d_gene: NA; j_gene: TRBJ2-1; v_gene: TRBV9; CDR3nt: TGTGCCAGCAGCCCGAAGGACAAGTACAATGAGCAGTTCTTC; CDR3aa: CASSPKDKYNEQFF
abundance: NA; d_gene: TRBD1; j_gene: TRBJ2-3; v_gene: TRBV5-1; CDR3nt: TGCGCCAGCAGCGCCCAGACAGGGGGGAGCACAGATACGCAGTATTTT; CDR3aa: CASSAQTGGSTDTQYF
abundance: NA; d_gene: NA; j_gene: TRBJ2-5; v_gene: TRBV5-4; CDR3nt: TGTGCCAGCAGCCCGGCGGGCGGGACAGAGACCCAGTACTTC; CDR3aa: CASSPAGGTETQYF
abundance: NA; d_gene: TRBD1; j_gene: TRBJ2-5; v_gene: TRBV2; CDR3nt: TGTGCCAGCAGTGAATTCAGGGGGCAAGAGACCCAGTACTTC; CDR3aa: CASSEFRGQETQYF
abundance: NA; d_gene: TRBD1; j_gene: TRBJ1-4; v_gene: TRBV7-9; CDR3nt: TGTGCCAGCAGACGCGGACAGGGGGCGTTTAGAGATGAAAAACTGTTTTTT; CDR3aa: CASRRGQGAFRDEKLFF
abundance: NA; d_gene: NA; j_gene: TRBJ1-3; v_gene: TRBV6-5; CDR3nt: TGTGCCAGCAGGAGCTCTGGAAACACCATATATTTT; CDR3aa: CASRSSGNTIYF
abundance: NA; d_gene: NA; j_gene: TRBJ2-6; v_gene: TRBV4-2; CDR3nt: TGTGCCAGCAGCCAACACCCCGGGACTGGGGCCAACGTCCTGACTTTC; CDR3aa: CASSQHPGTGANVLTF
abundance: NA; d_gene: TRBD1; j_gene: TRBJ1-5; v_gene: TRBV15; CDR3nt: TGTGCCACCAGCAGAGATCTCAGACAGGGGGGACAGCCCCAGCATTTT; CDR3aa: CATSRDLRQGGQPQHF
abundance: NA; d_gene: NA; j_gene: TRBJ2-3; v_gene: TRBV5-1; CDR3nt: TGCGCCAGCACCCGGGAGCAGGGGATGGATACGCAGTATTTT; CDR3aa: CASTREQGMDTQYF
abundance: NA; d_gene: TRBD1; j_gene: TRBJ1-2; v_gene: TRBV6-2/TRBV6-3; CDR3nt: TGTGCCAGCAGTGGGGGACAGGTTATTCTCTATGGCTACACCTTC; CDR3aa: CASSGGQVILYGYTF
abundance: NA; d_gene: TRBD1; j_gene: TRBJ2-2; v_gene: TRBV9; CDR3nt: TGTGCCAGCAGCGTAAAGACAGGGGGCACCGGGGAGCTGTTTTTT; CDR3aa: CASSVKTGGTGELFF
abundance: NA; d_gene: NA; j_gene: TRBJ1-1; v_gene: TRBV7-2; CDR3nt: TGTGCCAGCAGCTCCCTCTTTGTCACTGAAGCTTTCTTT; CDR3aa: CASSSLFVTEAFF
abundance: NA; d_gene: TRBD2; j_gene: TRBJ2-2; v_gene: TRBV30; CDR3nt: TGTGCCTGGAAAGGGCGGGAGGACGGGGAGCTGTTTTTT; CDR3aa: CAWKGREDGELFF